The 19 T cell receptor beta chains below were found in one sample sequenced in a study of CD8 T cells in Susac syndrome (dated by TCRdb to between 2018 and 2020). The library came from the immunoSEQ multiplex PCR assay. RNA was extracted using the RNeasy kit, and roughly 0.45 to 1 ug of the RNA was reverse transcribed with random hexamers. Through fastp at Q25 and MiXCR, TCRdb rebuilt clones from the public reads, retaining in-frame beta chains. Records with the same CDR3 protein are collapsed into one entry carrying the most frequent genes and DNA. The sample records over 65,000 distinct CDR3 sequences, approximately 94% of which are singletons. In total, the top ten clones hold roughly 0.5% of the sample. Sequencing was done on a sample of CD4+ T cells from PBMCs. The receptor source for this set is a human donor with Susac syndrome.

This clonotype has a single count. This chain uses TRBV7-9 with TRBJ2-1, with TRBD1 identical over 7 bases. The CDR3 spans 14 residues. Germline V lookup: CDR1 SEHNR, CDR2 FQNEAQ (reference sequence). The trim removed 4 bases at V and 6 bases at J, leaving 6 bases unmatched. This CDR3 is CASSSATGINEQFF. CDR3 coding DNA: TGTGCCAGCAGCTCCGCGACAGGGATCAATGAGCAGTTCTTC.

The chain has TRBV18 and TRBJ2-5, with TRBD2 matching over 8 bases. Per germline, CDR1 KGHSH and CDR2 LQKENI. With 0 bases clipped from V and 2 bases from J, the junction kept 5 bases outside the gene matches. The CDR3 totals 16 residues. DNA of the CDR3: TGTGCCAGCTCACCACCGGTAGCGGGGCTACAAGAGACCCAGTACTTC. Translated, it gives CASSPPVAGLQETQYF. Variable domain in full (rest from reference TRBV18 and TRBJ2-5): NAGVMQNPRHLVRRRGQEARLRCSPMKGHSHVYWYRQLPEEGLKFMVYLQKENIIDESGMPKERFSAEFPKEGPSILRIQQVVRGDSAAYFCASSPPVAGLQETQYFGPGTRLLVL.

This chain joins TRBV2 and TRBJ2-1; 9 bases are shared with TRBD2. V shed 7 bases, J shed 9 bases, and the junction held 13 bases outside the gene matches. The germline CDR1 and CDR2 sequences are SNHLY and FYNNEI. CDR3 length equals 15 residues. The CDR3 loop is CASMRGTSQAGEQFF. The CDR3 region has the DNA TGTGCCAGCATGAGGGGGACTAGCCAAGCCGGTGAGCAGTTCTTC.

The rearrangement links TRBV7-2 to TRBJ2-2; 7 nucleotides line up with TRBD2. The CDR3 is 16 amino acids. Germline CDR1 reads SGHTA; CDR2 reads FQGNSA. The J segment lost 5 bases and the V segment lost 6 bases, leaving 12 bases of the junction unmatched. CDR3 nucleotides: TGTGCCAGCAGGGCTGCGGGAGCGCGGGGTACCGGGGAGCTGTTTTTT. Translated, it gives CASRAAGARGTGELFF.

The CDR3 reads CASTFGLKKGAEEKLFF. The DNA for the CDR3 is TGCGCCAGCACCTTTGGGTTGAAAAAGGGGGCGGAAGAAAAACTGTTTTTT. This chain uses TRBV5-1 with TRBJ1-4, with 7 bases matching TRBD1. V was pared by 6 bases and J by 8 bases, with 19 bases of the junction left unmatched. The CDR3 runs 17 residues. Germline CDR1 SGHRS, CDR2 YFSETQ.

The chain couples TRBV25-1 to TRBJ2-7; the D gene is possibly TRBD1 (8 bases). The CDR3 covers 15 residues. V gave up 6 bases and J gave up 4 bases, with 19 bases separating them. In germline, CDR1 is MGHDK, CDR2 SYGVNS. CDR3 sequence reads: CASRKGQGGKYEQYF. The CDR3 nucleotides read TGTGCCAGCAGGAAAGGACAGGGAGGGAAGTACGAGCAGTACTTC.

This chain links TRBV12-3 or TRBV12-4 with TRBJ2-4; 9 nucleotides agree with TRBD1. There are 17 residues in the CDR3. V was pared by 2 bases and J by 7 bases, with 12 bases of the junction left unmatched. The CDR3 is CASSLRMGAQGANIQYF. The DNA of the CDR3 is TGTGCCAGCAGTTTAAGGATGGGGGCACAGGGGGCGAACATTCAGTACTTC.

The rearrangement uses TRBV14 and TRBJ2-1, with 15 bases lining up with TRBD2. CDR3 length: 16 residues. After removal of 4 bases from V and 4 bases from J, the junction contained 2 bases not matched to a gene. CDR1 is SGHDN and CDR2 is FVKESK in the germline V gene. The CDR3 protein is CASSRTSGGVYNEQFF. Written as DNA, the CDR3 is TGTGCCAGCAGCCGGACTAGCGGGGGGGTATACAATGAGCAGTTCTTC.

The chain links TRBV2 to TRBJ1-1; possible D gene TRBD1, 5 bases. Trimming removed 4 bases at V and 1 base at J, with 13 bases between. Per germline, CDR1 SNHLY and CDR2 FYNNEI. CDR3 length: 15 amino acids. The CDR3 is CASSGPWGTNTEAFF. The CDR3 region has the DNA TGTGCCAGCAGTGGACCATGGGGCACGAACACTGAAGCTTTCTTT.

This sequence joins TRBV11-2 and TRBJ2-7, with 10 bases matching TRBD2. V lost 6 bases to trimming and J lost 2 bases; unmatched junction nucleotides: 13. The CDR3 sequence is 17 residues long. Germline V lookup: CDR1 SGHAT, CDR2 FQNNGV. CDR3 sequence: CASRGILAGDYAYEQYF. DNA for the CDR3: TGTGCCAGCAGAGGAATTCTAGCGGGAGATTATGCCTACGAGCAGTACTTC. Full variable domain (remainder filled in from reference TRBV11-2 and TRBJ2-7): EAGVAQSPRYKIIEKRQSVAFWCNPISGHATLYWYQQILGQGPKLLIQFQNNGVVDDSQLPKDRFSAERLKGVDSTLKIQPAKLEDSAVYLCASRGILAGDYAYEQYFGPGTRLTVT.

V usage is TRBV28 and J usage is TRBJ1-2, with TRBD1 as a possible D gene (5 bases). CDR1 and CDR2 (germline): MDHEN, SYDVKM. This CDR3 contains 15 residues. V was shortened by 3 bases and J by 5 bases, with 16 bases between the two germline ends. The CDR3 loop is CASSFPQGSGYGYTF. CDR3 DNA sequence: TGTGCCAGCAGTTTCCCGCAGGGAAGCGGGTATGGCTACACCTTC.

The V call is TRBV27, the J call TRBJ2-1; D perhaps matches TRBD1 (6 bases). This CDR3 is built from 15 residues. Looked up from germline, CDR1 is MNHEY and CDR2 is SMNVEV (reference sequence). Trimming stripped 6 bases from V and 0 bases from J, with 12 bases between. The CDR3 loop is CASSRQGSSYNEQFF. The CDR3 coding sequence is TGTGCCAGCAGCCGCCAGGGGTCCTCCTACAATGAGCAGTTCTTC.

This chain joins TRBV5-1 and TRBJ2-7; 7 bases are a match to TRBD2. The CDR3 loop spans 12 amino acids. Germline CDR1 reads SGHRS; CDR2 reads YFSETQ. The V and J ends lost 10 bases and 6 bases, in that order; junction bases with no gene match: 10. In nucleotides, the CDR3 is TGCGCCTCAGGAGGGGACTACTCCGAGCAGTACTTC. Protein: CASGGDYSEQYF.

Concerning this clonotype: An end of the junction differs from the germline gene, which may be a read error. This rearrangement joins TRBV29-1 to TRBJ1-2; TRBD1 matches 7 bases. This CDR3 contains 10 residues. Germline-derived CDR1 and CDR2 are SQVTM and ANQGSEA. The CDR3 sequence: CSVGDSQFSF. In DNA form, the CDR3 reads TGCAGCGTTGGGGACAGCCAGTTCTCCTTC.

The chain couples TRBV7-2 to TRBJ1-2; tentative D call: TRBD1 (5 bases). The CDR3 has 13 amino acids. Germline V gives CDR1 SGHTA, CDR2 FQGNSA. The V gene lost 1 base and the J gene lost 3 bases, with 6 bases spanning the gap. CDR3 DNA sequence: TGTGCCAGCAGCTTAGGGGGGGACTATGGCTACACCTTC. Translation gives CASSLGGDYGYTF.

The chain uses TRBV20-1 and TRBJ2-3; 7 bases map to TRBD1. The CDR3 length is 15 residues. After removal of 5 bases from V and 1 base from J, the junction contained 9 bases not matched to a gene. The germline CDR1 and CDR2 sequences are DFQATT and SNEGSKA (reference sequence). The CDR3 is CSAVRQGLRTDTQYF. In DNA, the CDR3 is TGCAGTGCTGTAAGACAGGGATTGCGCACAGATACGCAGTATTTT.

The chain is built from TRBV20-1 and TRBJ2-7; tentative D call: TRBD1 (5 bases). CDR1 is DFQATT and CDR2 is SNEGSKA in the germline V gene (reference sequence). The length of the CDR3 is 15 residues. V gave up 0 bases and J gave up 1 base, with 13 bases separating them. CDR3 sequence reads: CSARDGQGISYEQYF. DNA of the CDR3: TGCAGTGCTAGAGATGGACAAGGGATTTCCTACGAGCAGTACTTC.

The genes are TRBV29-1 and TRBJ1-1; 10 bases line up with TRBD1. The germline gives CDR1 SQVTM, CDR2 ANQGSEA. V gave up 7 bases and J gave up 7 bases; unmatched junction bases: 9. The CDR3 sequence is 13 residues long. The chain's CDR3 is CSGRPRDRGEAFF. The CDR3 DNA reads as TGCAGCGGCCGACCCCGGGACAGGGGTGAAGCTTTCTTT.

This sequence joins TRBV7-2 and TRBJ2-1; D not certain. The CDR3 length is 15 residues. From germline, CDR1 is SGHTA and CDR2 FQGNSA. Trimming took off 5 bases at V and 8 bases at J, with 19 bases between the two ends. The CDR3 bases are TGTGCCAGCAGCCCCCGGGTCGGGTATTTCGATGAGCAGTTCTTC. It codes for CASSPRVGYFDEQFF.